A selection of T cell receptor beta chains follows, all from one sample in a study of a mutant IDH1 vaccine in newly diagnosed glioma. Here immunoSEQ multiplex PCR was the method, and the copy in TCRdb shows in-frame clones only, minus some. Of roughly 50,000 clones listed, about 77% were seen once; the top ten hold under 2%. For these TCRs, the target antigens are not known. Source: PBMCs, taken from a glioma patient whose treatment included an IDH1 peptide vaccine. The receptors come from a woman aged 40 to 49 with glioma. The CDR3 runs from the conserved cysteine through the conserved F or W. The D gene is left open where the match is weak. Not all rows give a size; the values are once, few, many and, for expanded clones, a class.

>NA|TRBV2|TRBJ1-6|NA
CASSKGHYSSYNSPLHF
TGTGCCAGCAGTAAGGGACACTACAGCTCCTATAATTCACCCCTCCACTTT
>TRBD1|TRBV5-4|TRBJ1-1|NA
CASSADRGPTEAFF
TGTGCCAGCAGCGCCGACAGGGGGCCCACTGAAGCTTTCTTT
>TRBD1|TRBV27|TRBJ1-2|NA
CASRRTGTGYGYTF
TGTGCCAGCAGGCGGACAGGGACGGGCTATGGCTACACCTTC
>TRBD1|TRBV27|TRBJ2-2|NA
CASSSPYPGQGADGELFF
TGTGCCAGCAGTTCCCCTTACCCGGGACAGGGGGCGGACGGGGAGCTGTTTTTT
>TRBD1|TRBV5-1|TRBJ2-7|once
CASSLQYRDRNYEQYF
TGCGCCAGCAGCCTACAATACCGGGACAGGAACTACGAGCAGTACTTC
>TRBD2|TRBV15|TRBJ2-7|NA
CATSSTTSGGPYEQYF
TGTGCCACCAGCAGCACAACTAGCGGGGGTCCCTACGAGCAGTACTTC
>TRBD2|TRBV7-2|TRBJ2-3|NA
CASSFTSGSQRTDTQYF
TGTGCCAGCAGCTTCACTAGCGGGTCTCAACGCACAGATACGCAGTATTTT
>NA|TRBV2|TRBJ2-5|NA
CASSPPMGMGETQYF
TGTGCCAGCAGTCCCCCAATGGGGATGGGGGAGACCCAGTACTTC
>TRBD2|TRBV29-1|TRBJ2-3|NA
CSTQRGGPTDTQYF
TGCAGCACCCAGCGGGGCGGACCGACAGATACGCAGTATTTT
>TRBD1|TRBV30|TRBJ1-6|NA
CAWSVQGGSPLHF
TGTGCCTGGAGTGTACAGGGGGGGTCACCCCTCCACTTT
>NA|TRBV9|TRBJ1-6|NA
CASSVATGRGNSPLHF
TGTGCCAGCAGCGTAGCTACGGGACGGGGTAATTCACCCCTCCACTTT
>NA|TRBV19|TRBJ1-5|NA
CASSIGGPQHF
TGTGCCAGTAGTATAGGGGGGCCCCAGCATTTT
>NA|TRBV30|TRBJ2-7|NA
CAWSVVAYEQYF
TGTGCCTGGAGTGTAGTCGCCTACGAGCAGTACTTC
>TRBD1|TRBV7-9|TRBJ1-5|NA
CASSFKGDRDSNQPQHF
TGTGCCAGCAGCTTCAAAGGGGACAGGGATAGCAATCAGCCCCAGCATTTT
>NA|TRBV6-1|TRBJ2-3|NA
CASSEKLSSTQYF
TGTGCCAGCAGTGAAAAACTATCCAGTACGCAGTATTTT
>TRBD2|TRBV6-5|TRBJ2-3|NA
CASRSGGGTDTQYF
TGTGCCAGCAGGAGCGGGGGGGGCACAGATACGCAGTATTTT
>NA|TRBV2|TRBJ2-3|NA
CASSESGSTDTQYF
TGTGCCAGCAGTGAAAGCGGCAGCACAGATACGCAGTATTTT
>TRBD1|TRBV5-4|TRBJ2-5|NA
CASSLEGARVQETQYF
TGTGCCAGCAGCTTGGAGGGGGCTCGAGTTCAAGAGACCCAGTACTTC
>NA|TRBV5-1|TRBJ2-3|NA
CASSLGQAGWDTQYF
TGCGCCAGCAGCCTGGGTCAGGCCGGTTGGGATACGCAGTATTTT
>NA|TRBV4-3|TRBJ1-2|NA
CASSQDRTGTNYGYTF
TGCGCCAGCAGCCAAGATAGGACCGGGACCAACTATGGCTACACCTTC
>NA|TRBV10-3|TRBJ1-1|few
CAISGTLGTEAFF
TGTGCCATCAGTGGCACTTTGGGCACTGAAGCTTTCTTT
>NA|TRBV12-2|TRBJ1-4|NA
CASLLRGPGLLEKLFF
TGTGCAAGTCTCTTAAGGGGACCGGGACTTCTTGAAAAACTGTTTTTT
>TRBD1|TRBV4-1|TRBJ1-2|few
CATGQGAWGYTF
TGCGCAACCGGACAGGGGGCGTGGGGCTACACCTTC
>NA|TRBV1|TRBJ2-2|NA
CTSSHRSTNTGELFF
TGCACCAGCAGCCATCGGAGTACCAACACCGGGGAGCTGTTTTTT
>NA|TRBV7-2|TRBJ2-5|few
CASSLVMAAFKYF
TGTGCCAGCAGCTTAGTAATGGCTGCCTTCAAGTACTTC
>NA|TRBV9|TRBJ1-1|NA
CASSVSGGNTEAFF
TGTGCCAGCAGCGTCTCTGGGGGGAACACTGAAGCTTTCTTT
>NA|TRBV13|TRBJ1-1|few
CASSMNTEAFF
TGTGCCAGCAGCATGAACACTGAAGCTTTCTTT
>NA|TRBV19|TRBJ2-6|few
CASSIGRSSGANVLTF
TGTGCCAGTAGTATAGGCAGAAGCTCTGGGGCCAACGTCCTGACTTTC
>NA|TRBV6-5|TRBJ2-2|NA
CASGGTLNTGELFF
TGTGCCAGCGGCGGGACTTTGAACACCGGGGAGCTGTTTTTT
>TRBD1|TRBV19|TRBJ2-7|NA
CASSRDRVSYEQYF
TGTGCCAGCAGCCGGGACAGGGTATCCTACGAGCAGTACTTC
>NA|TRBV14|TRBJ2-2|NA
CASSQDWRVTGELFF
TGTGCCAGCAGCCAAGATTGGCGGGTTACCGGGGAGCTGTTTTTT